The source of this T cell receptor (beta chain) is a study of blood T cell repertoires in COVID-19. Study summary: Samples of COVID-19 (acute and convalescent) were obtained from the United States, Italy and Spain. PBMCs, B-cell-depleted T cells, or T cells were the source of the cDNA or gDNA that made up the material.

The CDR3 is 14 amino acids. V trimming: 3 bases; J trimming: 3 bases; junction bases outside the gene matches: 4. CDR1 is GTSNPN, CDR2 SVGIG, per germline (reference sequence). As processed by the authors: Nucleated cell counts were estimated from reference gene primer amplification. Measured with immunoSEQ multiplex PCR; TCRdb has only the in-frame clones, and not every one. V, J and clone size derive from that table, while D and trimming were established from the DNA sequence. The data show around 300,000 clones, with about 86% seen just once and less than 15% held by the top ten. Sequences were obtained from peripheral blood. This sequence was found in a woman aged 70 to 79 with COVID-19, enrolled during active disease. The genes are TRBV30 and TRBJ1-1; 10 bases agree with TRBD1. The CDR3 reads CAWSSGTGDTEAFF. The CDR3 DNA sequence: TGTGCCTGGAGCTCCGGGACAGGGGACACTGAAGCTTTCTTT.